This entry lists 18 T cell receptor beta chains sequenced from one sample in a study of response to subunit inactivated influenza vaccine. A single record per CDR3 protein comes from TCRdb applying MiXCR to the RT-PCR reads. The table lists roughly 570,000 distinct CDR3 sequences, over 10% of them singletons. The source was PBMCs from blood, collected 35 to 45 days after vaccination. The receptors were sampled from a man aged 45-60 years who received an inactivated influenza vaccine.

The CDR3 reads CASKGQDSYEQYF. The CDR3 bases are TGTGCCAGCAAAGGACAGGACTCCTACGAGCAGTACTTC. This chain connects TRBV12-3 or TRBV12-4 to TRBJ2-7; 7 bases map to TRBD1. Trimming cost V 7 bases and J 0 bases; bases outside gene matches: 3. This CDR3 is 13 amino acids long.

This chain links TRBV7-3 with TRBJ2-3; 14 nucleotides match TRBD2. The CDR3 is made up of 16 amino acids. With V trimmed by 5 bases and J by 6 bases, 7 bases remained unmatched. The germline CDR1 and CDR2 sequences are SGHTA and FQGTGA. CDR3 DNA sequence: TGTGCCAGCAGCCTGGGACTAGCGGGAGTCGGGGATACGCAGTATTTT. Translation: CASSLGLAGVGDTQYF.

The chain joins TRBV29-1 to TRBJ2-1, with 7 nucleotides matching TRBD1. The CDR3 runs to 12 residues. The V and J ends lost 8 bases and 7 bases, in that order; junction bases with no gene match: 8. The V gene's germline CDR1 is SQVTM and CDR2 ANQGSEA. The CDR3 here is CSTGDSTNEQFF. The DNA for the CDR3 is TGCAGCACCGGGGACAGTACGAATGAGCAGTTCTTC.

The J gene is TRBJ2-1, the V gene TRBV5-1, with 8 bases identical to TRBD2. CDR3 length: 15 amino acids. Trimming cost V 7 bases and J 0 bases; bases outside gene matches: 6. Germline lookup yields CDR1 SGHRS and CDR2 YFSETQ. CDR3: CASHGGLDSYNEQFF. CDR3 bases: TGCGCCAGCCACGGGGGACTAGACTCCTACAATGAGCAGTTCTTC. The full variable domain, completed using reference TRBV5-1 and TRBJ2-1, is KAGVTQTPRYLIKTRGQQVTLSCSPISGHRSVSWYQQTPGQGLQFLFEYFSETQRNKGNFPGRFSGRQFSNSRSEMNVSTLELGDSALYLCASHGGLDSYNEQFFGPGTRLTVL.

This clonotype was observed at least ten times. CDR3 in amino acids: CASSVSGTYSYEQYF. The CDR3 nucleotides are TGTGCCAGCAGCGTATCCGGGACATACTCCTACGAGCAGTACTTC. The chain uses TRBV9 and TRBJ2-7; D possibly corresponds to TRBD1 (6 bases). V lost 1 base, J lost 0 bases, and 11 bases lay in between. The CDR3 totals 15 residues. Per the germline V gene, CDR1 is SGDLS and CDR2 is YYNGEE.

Turning to this clonotype: Just one base apart from a much larger clone, this may be a read error. The chain links TRBV24-1 to TRBJ2-6; perhaps D is TRBD1 or TRBD2 (5 bases each). Germline CDR1 KGHDR, CDR2 SFDVKD. There are 12 residues in the CDR3. Written as DNA, the CDR3 is TGTGCCACCAGTGATTCCGGGACGGACCTGATTTTC. Its translation is CATSDSGTDLIF.

This clonotype has a handful of counts. V is TRBV28 and J is TRBJ2-1; 10 bases agree with TRBD1. CDR3 size: 15 residues. Losses at the gene ends were 4 bases for V and 6 bases for J; bases not matched to a gene: 6. Germline CDR1 reads MDHEN; CDR2 reads SYDVKM. In nucleotides, the CDR3 is TGTGCCAGCAGTTCTCCGGGACAGGGGAGCAATGAGCAGTTCTTC. It codes for CASSSPGQGSNEQFF.

This clonotype has a handful of counts. The rearrangement uses TRBV11-2 and TRBJ1-6, with TRBD1 as a possible D gene (6 bases). Trimming cost V 4 bases and J 3 bases, with 10 bases left between them. CDR1 and CDR2 (germline): SGHAT, FQNNGV. The CDR3 sequence is 15 residues long. CDR3 loop: CASSSRGLYNSPLHF. CDR3 DNA sequence: TGTGCCAGCAGCTCCAGGGGTCTCTATAATTCACCCCTCCACTTT.

This clonotype appeared a few times. The rearrangement uses TRBV5-5 and TRBJ2-4; D is perhaps TRBD1 (6 bases). CDR1 is SGHKS and CDR2 is YYEKEE in the germline V gene (reference sequence). The length of the CDR3 is 14 residues. Trimming cost V 4 bases and J 8 bases, with 16 bases left between them. The CDR3 spells CASSEGHSQDIQYF. CDR3 bases: TGTGCCAGCAGCGAGGGACACTCCCAGGACATTCAGTACTTC.

With respect to this clonotype: Given a much more abundant clone one base away, this may be a read error. V usage is TRBV25-1 and J usage is TRBJ2-3; no clear D. In germline, CDR1 is MGHDK, CDR2 SYGVNS. V dropped 8 bases and J dropped 7 bases, with 13 bases sitting between them. This CDR3 is built from 12 residues. CDR3: CASAVKAYTQYF. In nucleotides, the CDR3 is TGTGCCAGCGCCGTCAAAGCATATACGCAGTATTTT.

The chain employs TRBV20-1 and TRBJ1-2, with unresolved D. Germline CDR1 is DFQATT and CDR2 is SNEGSKA (reference sequence). V was cut by 0 bases and J by 6 bases, with 11 bases left in between. This CDR3 is 13 amino acids long. CDR3 region: CSARDWGGHGYTF. The CDR3 coding sequence is TGCAGTGCTAGAGATTGGGGTGGACATGGCTACACCTTC.

A few counts support this clonotype. The chain is built from TRBV12-3 or TRBV12-4 and TRBJ2-7, with 7 positions matching TRBD2. The V gene end was trimmed by 6 bases and the J gene end by 4 bases; junction bases not matched to a gene: 9. The CDR3 is 14 residues long. Here the CDR3 reads CASRRAGVVYEQYF. In DNA form, the CDR3 reads TGTGCCAGCAGACGGGCGGGAGTAGTGTACGAGCAGTACTTC.

This clonotype was observed a few times. The genes are TRBV4-1 and TRBJ2-7; 7 positions match TRBD1. Germline V gives CDR1 MGHRA, CDR2 YSYEKL. The CDR3 contains 18 residues. With 1 base clipped from V and 4 bases from J, the junction kept 16 bases outside the gene matches. The CDR3 DNA follows: TGCGCCAGCAGCCAAGCCATCTCAACCGGGACAGCGTCATACGAGCAGTACTTC. Protein: CASSQAISTGTASYEQYF.

The V and J genes are TRBV28 and TRBJ2-4; possibly TRBD2 for D (6 bases). CDR3 length: 16 amino acids. Germline values: CDR1 MDHEN, CDR2 SYDVKM. The ends were cut back, 6 bases at V and 0 bases at J, with 15 bases in the middle. The CDR3 DNA reads as TGTGCCAGCAGCCTACCGCGGGATTTAGCCAAAAACATTCAGTACTTC. This sequence encodes CASSLPRDLAKNIQYF.

This rearrangement joins TRBV24-1 to TRBJ2-5; no definite D call. The CDR3 runs to 14 residues. V lost 0 bases to trimming and J lost 2 bases, with 6 bases between them. CDR1 and CDR2 (germline): KGHDR, SFDVKD. As DNA, the CDR3 is TGTGCCACCAGTGATTTGAATCCACAAGAGACCCAGTACTTC. Translated: CATSDLNPQETQYF.

This clonotype was picked up a small number of times. The CDR3 loop is CATSENNEQFF. Here the CDR3 DNA reads TGTGCCACCAGTGAGAACAATGAGCAGTTCTTC. V is TRBV24-1 and J is TRBJ2-1, with D uncertain. Germline assignment: CDR1 KGHDR and CDR2 SFDVKD. The CDR3 runs to 11 residues. Trimming shortened V by 4 bases and J by 5 bases, and 2 bases separated the two germline ends.

This clonotype was seen a handful of times. The chain links TRBV20-1 to TRBJ1-2, with D uncertain. Deletions cut 3 bases from V and 4 bases from J, with 15 bases between. This CDR3 has 14 residues. Germline CDR1 reads DFQATT; CDR2 reads SNEGSKA (reference sequence). CDR3 loop: CSARFQRQSYGYTF. CDR3 nucleotides: TGCAGTGCTAGGTTCCAGAGGCAGAGCTATGGCTACACCTTC.

This clonotype has only a few counts. The CDR3 region has the DNA TGTGCCAGCTCACCACCCAGCGAGAACACCGGGGAGCTGTTTTTT. Amino acids: CASSPPSENTGELFF. The chain has TRBV18 and TRBJ2-2; D remains ambiguous. Germline lookup yields CDR1 KGHSH and CDR2 LQKENI. The CDR3 is 15 amino acids. V lost 0 bases to trimming and J lost 1 base, with 6 bases between them. The variable domain in full, with the rest retrieved from reference TRBV18 and TRBJ2-2, is NAGVMQNPRHLVRRRGQEARLRCSPMKGHSHVYWYRQLPEEGLKFMVYLQKENIIDESGMPKERFSAEFPKEGPSILRIQQVVRGDSAAYFCASSPPSENTGELFFGEGSRLTVL.